This TCR beta chain was captured by sequencing in a study of Tregs in tolerant kidney transplant recipients. In the study overall: The nonmyeloablative bone marrow transplants came from related graft donors, with transient mixed chimerism.

Profiling relied on immunoSEQ multiplex PCR, and the TCRdb table lists in-frame clones only, not all of them. This repertoire shows about 73,000 clones, 95% to 98% found once; its top ten account for approximately 0.56%. Germline CDR1 MGHRA, CDR2 YSYEKL. Trimming took off 0 bases at V and 6 bases at J, with 15 bases between the two ends. The CDR3 is 17 residues long. Specimen: CD4+ T cells from blood, collected before the transplant. The clonotype comes from a human donor who received a combined kidney and bone marrow transplant. V is TRBV4-1 and J is TRBJ1-6; possibly TRBD1 for D (5 bases). This CDR3 reads CASSQDPPQGSNSPLHF. The CDR3 DNA sequence: TGCGCCAGCAGCCAAGATCCCCCTCAGGGATCTAATTCACCCCTCCACTTT.